The clone carrying this T cell receptor (beta chain) was found once. The antigen is not known. The sample belongs to a study of long-term antiretroviral therapy in people with HIV. Looked up from germline, CDR1 is SGHDT and CDR2 is YYEEEE. Trimming pared 3 bases from V and 1 base from J, leaving 10 bases between. CDR3 length: 15 residues. The immunoSEQ assay was v3.0, run at survey level. TCRdb's table, derived via immunoSEQ multiplex PCR, lists solely in-frame clones and lacks some. The table shows around 25,000 clones, with 85% to 95% occurring only once. Whole-study findings and limits: ART adherence, viral resistance and therapy changes went undocumented.

The gene calls are TRBV5-6 and TRBJ2-2; tentatively, D is TRBD1 or TRBD2 (5 bases each). This material consisted of unsorted PBMCs, taken 4.9 years after starting antiretroviral therapy. The source of this sequence is a woman in her forties or fifties with HIV. The CDR3 loop is CASSWGIENTGELFF. As DNA, the CDR3 is TGTGCCAGCAGCTGGGGGATCGAGAACACCGGGGAGCTGTTTTTT.